The entry that follows covers one T cell receptor (beta chain) sequence. Its antigen remains unidentified. The record has no base qualities; no much larger clone is one base away. At diagnosis, tumor, uninvolved tumor-adjacent lung and peripheral blood were collected and then preserved as a mix of FFPE and fresh-frozen material. For TCR repertoire profiling, the blood samples were analyzed as peripheral blood mononuclear cells. The data belong to a study of T cells in localized non-small cell lung cancer (dated by TCRdb to 2018 to 2020). About the full investigation: Comparing tumors with uninvolved tumor-adjacent lungs, the study looked at the T cell repertoires of over 200 patients with early-stage NSCLC. The cohort was made up of about 240 treatment-naive NSCLC patients whose localized lung tumors had been resected. A mean age of around 69 years was recorded for the NSCLC patients, of whom 120 to 150 were male and 100 to 110 were female.

The research as a whole found: Uninvolved tumor-adjacent lung showed the highest T cell clonality, higher than tumor, which suggests more focused antigenic responses in the uninvolved tumor-adjacent lung. Because of the exploratory design, TCR variables were selected using unadjusted p-values without false-discovery rate correction. Of the top 100 tumor clones, a median of roughly 53 were detected in paired uninvolved adjacent lung; roughly 26 were also among that lung's top 100. Longer overall survival was associated with higher blood T cell density, whereas shorter survival was associated with higher adjacent-lung clonality. Because multi-region tumor sequencing was not done, intratumor heterogeneity could not be ruled out.

The immunoSEQ Assay was used to sequence TCR beta CDR3 regions from DNA. Processing in the source paper ran as follows. T cell density was computed as TCR beta template counts normalized to usable DNA estimated by amplifying housekeeping genes. Richness was estimated using the preseqR package, with extrapolation to 400,000 templates for PBMC samples and to 120,000 templates for tissue samples. Clonality was taken to be one minus Pielou's evenness. Tissue-enriched TCRs were identified through differential abundance testing performed on productive amino-acid clonotypes, with a minimum total count of 5 and an alpha of 0.1. Repertoire overlap between compartments was quantified with the Jaccard Index and Morisita Overlap Index. TCR beta CDR3s were clustered by GLIPH together with public tetramer-defined viral CDR3s, and at least three viral sequences plus V-gene enrichment were required for viral motifs. The source is immuneACCESS, and TCRdb retained only in-frame sequences with V and J called. Part of the clones is not carried over; for the studies checked, unresolved V genes explain less than half of this, and the remainder is unexplained. V and J calls and clone size are copied from that table; D and trimming were computed from the DNA. In this sample the table shows some 10,000 clones, approximately 85% of which occur a single time. Of the sample, about a fifth falls within the top ten clones.

This clonotype was sampled from a female donor aged 60 or older with stage II lung adenocarcinoma. Sequenced here: peripheral blood mononuclear cells, sampled before any cancer treatment.

CDR3 reads: CASSLASNSYNEQFF. The sequence in DNA is TGTGCCAGCAGCTTAGCTAGCAACTCCTACAATGAGCAGTTCTTC. This receptor chain uses TRBV7-2 and TRBJ2-1; no D gene is confidently identified. V is cut by 0 bases and J by 0 bases, and the space between the germline ends is 6 bases. CDR1 SGHTA and CDR2 FQGNSA are derived from the germline V gene. Including cysteine and phenylalanine, the CDR3 has 15 amino acids. CDR3 DNA is the only sequence kept; it has 45 bases, read in frame from the first base.